The subject of this entry is one TCR beta chain. Its binding antigen is unknown. One base away there is no much larger clone; base qualities are not given. The CDR3 regions of human TCRbeta chains were analyzed by immunosequencing. Per the source publication's procedure: Repertoire TCRs were matched against a reference library of SARS-CoV-2-specific TCRs generated with the MIRA antigen-specificity platform. Breadth was defined as the fraction of unique TCRs that were SARS-CoV-2-associated. Depth was defined as the fraction of total T cells that were SARS-CoV-2-associated. Using the MIRA data, each spike-specific TCR was assigned both to the spike region to which the TCR was reactive and to a CD4 or CD8 class. Log10-transformed breadth and depth values were compared by one-way ANOVA with Sidak's multiple comparisons tests. Here the immuneACCESS table is served through TCRdb, limited to in-frame sequences with V and J called. Missing clones are a known gap in these copies; in checked studies unresolved V genes cover under half, and the rest lacks a known reason. V, J and clone size derive from that table, while D and trimming were established from the DNA sequence. The sample includes roughly 80,000 clones, with roughly 90% observed a single time. The leading ten clones occupy roughly 5.1% of the sample.

This entry comes from a study of T cell responses to AZD1222 COVID-19 vaccine (dated by TCRdb to about 2021). Regarding the research as a whole: A total of just over 230 trial participants underwent TCR sequencing, of whom about 210 received two doses of AZD1222 and some 25 received two doses of the MenACWY control vaccine. Trial participants were enrolled by age into 18-55, 56-69 and 70-plus year subgroups, with around 150, 28 and 57 TCR-sequenced participants respectively. Results and caveats for the whole study, not just this receptor: Spike-specific TCR breadth and depth rose significantly after two AZD1222 doses compared with day 0 and with MenACWY recipients. Because no day 14 peak-response samples were available, repertoires were characterized only after the peak T cell response. Reportedly, almost half of the unique spike-specific TCRs recognized epitopes lying outside the regions that are mutated in the B.1.351 and B.1.1.7 variants. CD4 TCRs associated with the vaccine covered the entire spike protein, and the dominant responses were in regions 160-218 and 743-854. Conclusions about previously exposed vaccinees were limited because only a handful of AZD1222 recipients were SARS-CoV-2 seropositive at baseline. The 56-69-year group was small, and its depth increase did not reach significance, likely because of low power. Participants were mostly white British and included more females than males, and it was suggested by the authors that clonal diversity may have been underestimated.

The time point label on this specimen signifies: baseline before first vaccination. In light of the paper, this sample's treatment or condition label describes: meningococcal conjugate vaccine given as trial control. Samples from vaccinated people were obtained from the UK trials COV001 and COV002, which included a single-blind randomized controlled phase 2/3 trial of AZD1222 (ChAdOx1 nCoV-19) in healthy adults. For TCRbeta chain sequencing, PBMC samples were collected from trial participants at day 0 and at day 28 after the second dose. Cut back by 8 bases and 4 bases, the V and J ends lie 8 bases apart. Reading from cysteine to phenylalanine, the CDR3 counts 12 amino acids. Left in the record is the CDR3 DNA by itself, 36 bases read in frame from the first base. The germline V gene (reference sequence) gives CDR1 as LNHDA and CDR2 as SQIVND.

The origin of this receptor is an adult in good health. The rearranged segments are TRBV19 and TRBJ2-2; the D gene identity is not certain. Sequences were derived from peripheral blood, sampled on day 0 of MenACWY control vaccination. CDR3 region: CASYGFTGELFF. DNA sequence: TGTGCCAGTTACGGGTTCACCGGGGAGCTGTTTTTT.